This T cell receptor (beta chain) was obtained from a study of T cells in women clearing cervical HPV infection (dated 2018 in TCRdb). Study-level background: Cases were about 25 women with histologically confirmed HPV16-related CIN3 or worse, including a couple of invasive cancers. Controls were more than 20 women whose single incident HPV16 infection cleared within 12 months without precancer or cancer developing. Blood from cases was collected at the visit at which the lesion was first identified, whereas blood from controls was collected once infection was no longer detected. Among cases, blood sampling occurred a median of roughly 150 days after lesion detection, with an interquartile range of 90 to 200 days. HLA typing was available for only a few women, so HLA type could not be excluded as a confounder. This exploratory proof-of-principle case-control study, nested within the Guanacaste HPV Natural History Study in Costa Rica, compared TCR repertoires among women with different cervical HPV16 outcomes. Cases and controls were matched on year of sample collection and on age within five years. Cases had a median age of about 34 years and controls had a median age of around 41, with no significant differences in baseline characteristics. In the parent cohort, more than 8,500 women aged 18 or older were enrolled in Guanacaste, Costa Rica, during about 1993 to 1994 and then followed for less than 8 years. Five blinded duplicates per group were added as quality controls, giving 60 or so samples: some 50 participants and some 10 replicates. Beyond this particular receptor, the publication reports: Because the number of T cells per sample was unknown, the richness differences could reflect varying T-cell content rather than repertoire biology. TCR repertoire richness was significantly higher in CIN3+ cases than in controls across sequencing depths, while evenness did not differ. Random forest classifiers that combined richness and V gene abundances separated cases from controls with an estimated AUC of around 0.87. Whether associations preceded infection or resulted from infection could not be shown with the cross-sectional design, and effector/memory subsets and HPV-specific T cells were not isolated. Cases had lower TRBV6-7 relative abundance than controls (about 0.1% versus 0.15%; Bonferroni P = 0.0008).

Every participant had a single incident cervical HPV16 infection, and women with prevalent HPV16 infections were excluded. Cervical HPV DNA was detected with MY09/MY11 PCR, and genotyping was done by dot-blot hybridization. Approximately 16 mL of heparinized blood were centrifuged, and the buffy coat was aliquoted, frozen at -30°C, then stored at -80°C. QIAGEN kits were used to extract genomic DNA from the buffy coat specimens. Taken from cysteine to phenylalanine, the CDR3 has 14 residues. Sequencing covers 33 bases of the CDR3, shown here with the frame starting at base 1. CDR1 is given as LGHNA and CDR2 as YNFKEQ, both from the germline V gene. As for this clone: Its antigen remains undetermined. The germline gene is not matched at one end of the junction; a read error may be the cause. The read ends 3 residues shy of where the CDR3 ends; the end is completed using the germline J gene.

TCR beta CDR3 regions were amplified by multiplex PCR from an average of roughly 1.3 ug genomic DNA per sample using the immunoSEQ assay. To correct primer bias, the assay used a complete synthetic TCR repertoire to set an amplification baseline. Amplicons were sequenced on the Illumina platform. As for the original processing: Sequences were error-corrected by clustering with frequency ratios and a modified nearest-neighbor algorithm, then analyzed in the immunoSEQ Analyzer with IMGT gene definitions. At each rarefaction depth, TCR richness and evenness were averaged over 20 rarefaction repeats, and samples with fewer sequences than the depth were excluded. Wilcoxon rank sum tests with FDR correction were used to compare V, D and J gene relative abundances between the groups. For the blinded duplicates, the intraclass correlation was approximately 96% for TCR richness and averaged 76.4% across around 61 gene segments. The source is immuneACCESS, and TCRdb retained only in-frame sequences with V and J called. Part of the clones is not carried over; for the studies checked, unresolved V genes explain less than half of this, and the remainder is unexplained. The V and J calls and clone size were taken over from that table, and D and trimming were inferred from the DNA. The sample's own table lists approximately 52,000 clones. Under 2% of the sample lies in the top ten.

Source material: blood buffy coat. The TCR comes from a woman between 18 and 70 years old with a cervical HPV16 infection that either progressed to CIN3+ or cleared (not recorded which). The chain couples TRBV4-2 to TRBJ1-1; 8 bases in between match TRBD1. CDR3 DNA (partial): TGCGCCAGCAGCCAAGATTCACAGGGGGGAGAA. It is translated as CASSQDSQGGE. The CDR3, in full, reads CASSQDSQGGEAFF.